This record concerns one T cell receptor beta chain sequence. This entry comes from a study of blood T cell repertoires in COVID-19. For the study at large: Sites in the United States, Italy and Spain provided acute and convalescent COVID-19 samples. From T cells, B-cell-depleted T cells, or PBMCs came the material, which was cDNA or gDNA.

The CDR3 covers 16 residues. V was pared by 9 bases and J by 3 bases, with 15 bases of the junction left unmatched. CDR1 and CDR2 from the germline V gene are MDHEN and SYDVKM. In the authors' methods: Estimates of nucleated cell counts were drawn from the amplification of reference gene primers. Produced via immunoSEQ multiplex PCR; TCRdb's table is partial and in-frame only. That table furnishes V, J and clone size, whereas the DNA furnished D and trimming. The data hold some 200,000 clones, with about four fifths observed a single time. The specimen was peripheral blood. J is TRBJ2-7 and V is TRBV28, with 9 bases aligning to TRBD1. The receptor was derived from a woman aged 80 or over with acute or convalescent COVID-19. The CDR3 DNA reads TGTGCCAGTACAGGCTCCGGGACAGGGAAGGTCTACGAGCAGTACTTC. The encoded protein is CASTGSGTGKVYEQYF.